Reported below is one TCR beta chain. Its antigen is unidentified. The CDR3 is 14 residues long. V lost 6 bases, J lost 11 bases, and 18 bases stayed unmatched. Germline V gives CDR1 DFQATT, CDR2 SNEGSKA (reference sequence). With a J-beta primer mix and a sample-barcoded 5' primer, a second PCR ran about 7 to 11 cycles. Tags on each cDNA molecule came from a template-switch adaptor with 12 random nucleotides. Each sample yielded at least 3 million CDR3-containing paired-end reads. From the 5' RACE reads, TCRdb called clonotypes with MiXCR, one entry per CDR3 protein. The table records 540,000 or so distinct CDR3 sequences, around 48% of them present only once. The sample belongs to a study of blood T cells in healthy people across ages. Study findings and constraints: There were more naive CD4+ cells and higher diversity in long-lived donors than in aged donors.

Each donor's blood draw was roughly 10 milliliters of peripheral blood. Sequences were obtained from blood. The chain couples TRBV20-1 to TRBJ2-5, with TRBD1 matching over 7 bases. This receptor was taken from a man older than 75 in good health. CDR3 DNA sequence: TGCAGTGCAGACACACACGGGACAGTCAATGAGCAGTACTTC. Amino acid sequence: CSADTHGTVNEQYF.